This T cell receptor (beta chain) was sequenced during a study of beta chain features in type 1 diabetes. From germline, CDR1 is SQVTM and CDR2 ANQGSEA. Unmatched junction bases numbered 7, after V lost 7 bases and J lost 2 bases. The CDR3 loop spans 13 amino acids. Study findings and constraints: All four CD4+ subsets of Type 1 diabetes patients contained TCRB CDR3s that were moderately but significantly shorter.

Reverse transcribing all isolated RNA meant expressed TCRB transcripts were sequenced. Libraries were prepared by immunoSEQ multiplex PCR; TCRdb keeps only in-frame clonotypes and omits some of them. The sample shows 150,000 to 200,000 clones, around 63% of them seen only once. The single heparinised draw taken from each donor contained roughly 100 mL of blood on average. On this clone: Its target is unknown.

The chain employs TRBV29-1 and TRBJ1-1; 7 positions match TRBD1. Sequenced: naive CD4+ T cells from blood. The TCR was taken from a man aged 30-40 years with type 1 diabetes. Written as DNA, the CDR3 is TGCAGCGCCCAGGGGGACAGAAACACTGAAGCTTTCTTT. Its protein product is CSAQGDRNTEAFF.